This T cell receptor beta chain emerged from a study of shared clonotypes between healthy human individuals. The CDR3 totals 15 residues. Germline CDR1 reads SGDLS; CDR2 reads YYNGEE. Trimming left V 4 bases short and J 0 bases short, with 13 bases between. Positive CCR7 selection of CD45RO-negative cells yielded the naive CD8 cells, and terminally differentiated effector memory CD45RA+ cells were excluded. The protocol was immunoSEQ multiplex PCR, while the TCRdb copy is restricted to in-frame clones and leaves out a portion. The table includes about 2.1 million clones, 85% to 95% detected once. The chain uses TRBV9 and TRBJ1-1; D possibly corresponds to TRBD1 (6 bases). This sequence was found in a man in his late teens or twenties in good health. Some clones in this sample may be carry-over from other donors' samples. The sample consisted of naive CD8+ T cells from PBMCs. In DNA form, the CDR3 reads TGTGCCAGCAGCCTGTGGACAGCGATGAACACTGAAGCTTTCTTT. Its translation: CASSLWTAMNTEAFF.